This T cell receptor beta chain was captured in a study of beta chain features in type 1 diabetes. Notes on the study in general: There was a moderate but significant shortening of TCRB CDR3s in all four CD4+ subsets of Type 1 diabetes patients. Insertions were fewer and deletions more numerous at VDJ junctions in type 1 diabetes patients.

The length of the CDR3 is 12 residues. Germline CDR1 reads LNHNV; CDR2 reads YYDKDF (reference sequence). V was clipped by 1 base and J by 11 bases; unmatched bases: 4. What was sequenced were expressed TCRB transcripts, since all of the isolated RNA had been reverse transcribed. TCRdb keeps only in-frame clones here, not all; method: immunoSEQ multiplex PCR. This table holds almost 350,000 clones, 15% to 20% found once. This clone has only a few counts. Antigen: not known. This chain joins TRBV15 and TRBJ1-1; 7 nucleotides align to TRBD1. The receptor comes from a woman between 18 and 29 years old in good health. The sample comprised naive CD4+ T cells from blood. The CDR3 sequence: CATSRGQGRAFF. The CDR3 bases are TGTGCCACCAGCAGAGGACAGGGTCGTGCTTTCTTT.